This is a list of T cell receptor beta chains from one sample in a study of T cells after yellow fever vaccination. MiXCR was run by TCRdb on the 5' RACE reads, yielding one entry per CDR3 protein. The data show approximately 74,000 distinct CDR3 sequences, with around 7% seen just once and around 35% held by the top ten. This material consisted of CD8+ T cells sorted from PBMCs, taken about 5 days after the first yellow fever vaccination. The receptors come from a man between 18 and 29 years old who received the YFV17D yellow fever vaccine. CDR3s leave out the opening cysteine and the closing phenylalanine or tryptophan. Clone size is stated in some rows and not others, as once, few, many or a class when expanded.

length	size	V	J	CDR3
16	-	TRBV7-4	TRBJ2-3	ASSLGSSGGVSTDTQY
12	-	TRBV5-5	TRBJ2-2	ASSHGFNTGELF
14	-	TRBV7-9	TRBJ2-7	ASSLVYWTNSYEQY
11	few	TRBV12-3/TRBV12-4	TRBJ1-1	ASSAPGYTEAF
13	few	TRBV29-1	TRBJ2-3	SVEASGFSTDTQY
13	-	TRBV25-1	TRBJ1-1	ASSESGTDNTEAF
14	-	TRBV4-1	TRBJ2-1	ASSHESTGRYNEQF
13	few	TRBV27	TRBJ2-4	ASSLGGRAKNIQY
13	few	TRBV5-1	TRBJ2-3	ASSDGTRGQDTQY
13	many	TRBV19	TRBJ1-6	ASSPPTGPDSPLH
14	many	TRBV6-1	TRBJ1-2	ASSEWRGISNYGYT
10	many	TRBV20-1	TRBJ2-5	SATEGLETQY
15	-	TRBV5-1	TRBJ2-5	ASSLEALGTVQETQY
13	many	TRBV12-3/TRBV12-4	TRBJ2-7	ASSRTGQGTYEQY
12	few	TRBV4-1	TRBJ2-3	ASSQEGPSDTQY
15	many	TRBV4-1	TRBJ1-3	ASSQKQGAAAGNTIY
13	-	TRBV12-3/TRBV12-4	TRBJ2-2	ASSPRRGETGELF
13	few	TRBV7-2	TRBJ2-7	ASSFYRGPSYEQY
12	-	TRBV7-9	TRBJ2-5	ASRRDREEETQY
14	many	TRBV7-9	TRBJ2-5	ASSSSRGGVSETQY
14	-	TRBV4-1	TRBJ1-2	ASSLRQVPTYDGYT
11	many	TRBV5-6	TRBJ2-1	ASSFGWGNEQF
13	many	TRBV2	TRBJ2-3	ASIRTSGVKDTQY
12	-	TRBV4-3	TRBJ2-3	TSSQELRADTQY
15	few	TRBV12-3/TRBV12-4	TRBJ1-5	ASSFVGGYYSNQPQH
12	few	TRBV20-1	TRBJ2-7	SARGQASAYEQY
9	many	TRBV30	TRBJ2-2	AWRGTGELF
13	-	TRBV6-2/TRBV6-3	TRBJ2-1	ASSYDQNSYNEQF
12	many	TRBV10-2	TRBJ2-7	ASSENSFSYEQY
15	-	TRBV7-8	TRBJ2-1	ASSHLTSGGVYNEQF
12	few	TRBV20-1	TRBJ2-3	SARAPDLGDTQY
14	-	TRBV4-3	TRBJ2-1	ASSQEIGLPSGEQF
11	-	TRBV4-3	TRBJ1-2	ASSTTQGYGYT
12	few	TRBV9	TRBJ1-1	ASSVKGVNTEAF
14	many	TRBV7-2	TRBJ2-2	ASSLVRGLNTGELF
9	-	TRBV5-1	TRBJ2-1	ASSFGYEQF
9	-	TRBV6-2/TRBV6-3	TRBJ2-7	ASSPYREQY
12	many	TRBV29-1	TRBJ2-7	SVEGPGQTYEQY
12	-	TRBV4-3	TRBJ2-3	ASSQETSRNTQY
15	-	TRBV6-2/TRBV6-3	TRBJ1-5	ASSYLRTGGERQPQH